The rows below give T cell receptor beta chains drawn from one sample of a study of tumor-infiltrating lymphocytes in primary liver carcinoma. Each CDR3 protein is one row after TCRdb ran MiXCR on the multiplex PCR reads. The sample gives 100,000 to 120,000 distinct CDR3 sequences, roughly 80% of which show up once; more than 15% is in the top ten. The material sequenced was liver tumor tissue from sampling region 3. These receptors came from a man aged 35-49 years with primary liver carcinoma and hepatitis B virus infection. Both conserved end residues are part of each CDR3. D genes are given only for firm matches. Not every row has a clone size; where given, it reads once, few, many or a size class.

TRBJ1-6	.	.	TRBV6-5	TGTGACAGCAGTTATACGGTCTATAATTCACCCTTCCACTTT	CDSSYTVYNSPFHF
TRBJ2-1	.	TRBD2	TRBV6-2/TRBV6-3	TGTCCCAGCAGTTACTCGCGGGAGGGCCGTGAGCAGTTCTTC	CPSSYSREGREQFF
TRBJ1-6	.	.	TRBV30	TGTATCTGGAATGGACAGTCTAATAATTCACCCCTCCACTTT	CIWNGQSNNSPLHF
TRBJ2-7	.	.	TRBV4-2	TGTGCCAGCAGCCAAGGCGCCGAGTCTCAGTACGAGCAGTACTTC	CASSQGAESQYEQYF
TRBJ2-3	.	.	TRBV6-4	TGTGCCAGCAATTACTCACAGAGCGGGAGCACAGATACGCAGTATTTT	CASNYSQSGSTDTQYF
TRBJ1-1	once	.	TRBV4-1	TGCGCCAACAGCCAAGAATCCCAGACCTCGGACAGCCTTGAAGCTTTCTTT	CANSQESQTSDSLEAFF
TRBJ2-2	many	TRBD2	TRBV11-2	TGTGCCAGCAGCCGAGCGGGGAAACAGAACATCGGGGGGCTGTTTTTT	CASSRAGKQNIGGLFF
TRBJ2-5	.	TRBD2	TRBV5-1	TGCGCCAGCGTATCCGGGACTACCCGAGAGACCCAGTACTTC	CASVSGTTRETQYF
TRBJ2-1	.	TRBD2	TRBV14	TGTGCCAGCAGTGCCGTAGCGGGATTGGTAAACAATGAGCAGATTTTC	CASSAVAGLVNNEQIF
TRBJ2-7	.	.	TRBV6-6	TGTGCCAGCAATCCGCGACTGGGACCGTTCTACGAGCAGTACTTC	CASNPRLGPFYEQYF
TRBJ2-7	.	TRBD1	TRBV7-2	TGTGACAGCAGCCTCGTGGGGCAGGGGGCTTACGAGCAGTACTTC	CDSSLVGQGAYEQYF
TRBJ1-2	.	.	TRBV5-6	TGTGCCGGCAGCTTGGGACAAGGGATGCGCCCCCTCTATGGCTACACCTTC	CAGSLGQGMRPLYGYTF
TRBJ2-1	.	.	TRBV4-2	TGCGCCAGCAGCCAAGATCGGAGCGAGCAGTTCTTC	CASSQDRSEQFF
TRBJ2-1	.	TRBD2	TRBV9	TGTGTTAGCAGCATTGGGACTACCAATGAGCAGTTCTTC	CVSSIGTTNEQFF
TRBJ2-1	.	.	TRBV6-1	TGTGCCAGCAGTGAGGGTACATGGGAATCCAATGAGCAGTTCTTC	CASSEGTWESNEQFF
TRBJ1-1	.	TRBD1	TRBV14	TGTGCCAGCAGCCGGGGACAGGGGAGAATGAATACTGAAGCTTTCTTT	CASSRGQGRMNTEAFF
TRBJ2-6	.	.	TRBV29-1	TGCAGCGTTGCTGGGTCTGGGGCTAACGTCCTGATTTTC	CSVAGSGANVLIF
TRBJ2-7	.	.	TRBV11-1	TGTGCCTGCAGCCCAAGGACGGGGAATGAGCAGTACTTC	CACSPRTGNEQYF
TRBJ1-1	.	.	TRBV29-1	TGCAGCGCATCGGGGGGGAGGGTTACGAACACTGAAGCTTTCTTT	CSASGGRVTNTEAFF
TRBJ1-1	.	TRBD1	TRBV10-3	TGTACCACCAGGGGGAAGTCACAGGGGTTGAACACTGAAGCTTTCTTT	CTTRGKSQGLNTEAFF
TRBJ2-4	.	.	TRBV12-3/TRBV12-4	TGTGCTAGCAGTTTCCGAGGTCTGGGGGCCAAAAACTTTCAGTACTTC	CASSFRGLGAKNFQYF
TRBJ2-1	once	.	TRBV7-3	TGTGCCAGCTGTCGAACCGGGACCATAACCTACAATGAGCAGTTCTTC	CASCRTGTITYNEQFF
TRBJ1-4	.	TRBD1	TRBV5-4	TGTTCCAGCTGCCCACGACCCGGGACAGGAACCTCTGGATTT	CSSCPRPGTGTSGF
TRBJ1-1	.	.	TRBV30	TGTGCCTGGAAGGACGGCAACACTGAAGCTTTCTTC	CAWKDGNTEAFF
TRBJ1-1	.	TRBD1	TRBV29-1	TGCAGCACTGGAACAGGACAGGGGAACACTGAAGTTTTCTTT	CSTGTGQGNTEVFF
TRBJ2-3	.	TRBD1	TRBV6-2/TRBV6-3	TGTGCCAGCAGTTACCCCCGGACAGGGACAGATATGCAGTATTTT	CASSYPRTGTDMQYF
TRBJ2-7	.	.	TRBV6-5	TGTGCCTGCAAGGGGGGTGCTAGTGGGGATGTCTACGAGCAGTACTTC	CACKGGASGDVYEQYF
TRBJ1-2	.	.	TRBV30	TGTGTCTGGACCTCAACTAACTATGGCTACACCTTC	CVWTSTNYGYTF
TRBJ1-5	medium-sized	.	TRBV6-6	TGTGCCAGCAGCCCCCACCTGGACGATCGCTTCAATCAGCCCCAGCATTTT	CASSPHLDDRFNQPQHF
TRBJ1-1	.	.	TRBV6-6	TGTGCCAGCAGCACAAGGGGGGCTACTGAAGCTTTCTTC	CASSTRGATEAFF
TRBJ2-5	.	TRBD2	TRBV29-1	TGCAGCGTTTCTTTACTAGCGGGGAGGGGAGGGTCCCAGTACTTC	CSVSLLAGRGGSQYF
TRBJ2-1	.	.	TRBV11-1	TGTGCCAACAGCTCCCGGAGATACAACGAGCAGTTCTTC	CANSSRRYNEQFF
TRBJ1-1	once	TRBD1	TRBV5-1	TGCTCCAGCAGCTTTACTGGGACAGAGGACACTGAAGCTTTCTTT	CSSSFTGTEDTEAFF
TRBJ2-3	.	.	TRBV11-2	TGTGCCAGCAGCCTCCCGGGCCGGACAGCTACGCAGTATTTT	CASSLPGRTATQYF
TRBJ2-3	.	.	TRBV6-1	TGTGCCAACAGTGATTGGGTAGATACGCAGTATTTT	CANSDWVDTQYF
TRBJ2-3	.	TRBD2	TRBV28	TGTGCCAGCCTGGGAGGAGCGGGAGGGAGCACAGATGCGCAATATTTT	CASLGGAGGSTDAQYF
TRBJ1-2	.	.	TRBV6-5	TGTGCCAGTAGCCGGTCAGGTGTGGGCTATGGCTACACCTTC	CASSRSGVGYGYTF
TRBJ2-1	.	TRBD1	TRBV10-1	TGCACCAGTAGTGAGTCGAAGACAGGGTCCGTGGCCAACAATGAGCAGTTCTTC	CTSSESKTGSVANNEQFF
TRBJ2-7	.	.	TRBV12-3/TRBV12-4	TGTGCCAGCAGTTCAGGGTGGACCATATCCTACGGGCAGTACTTC	CASSSGWTISYGQYF
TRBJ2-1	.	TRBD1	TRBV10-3	TGTGCCATCAGAACCGGGACAGGGGCATACAATGGGCAGTTCTTC	CAIRTGTGAYNGQFF
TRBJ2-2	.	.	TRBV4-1	TGCGCCAGCAGCCAACTTACCCCCTCGGGGGAACTGTTTTTT	CASSQLTPSGELFF
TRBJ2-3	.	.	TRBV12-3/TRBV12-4	TGTCCCAGCAGTTTAGATTTCGGCAGCGGGCGCGCGCAGTATTTT	CPSSLDFGSGRAQYF
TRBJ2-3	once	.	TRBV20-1	TGCATTGCTAGGTCTAGTCCAGATACGCAGTATTTT	CIARSSPDTQYF
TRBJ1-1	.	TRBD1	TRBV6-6	TGTGCCATCATCACAGGGGGGACTACTGAAGCTCTCTTT	CAIITGGTTEALF
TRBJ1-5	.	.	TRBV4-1	TGCGCCAGCAGCCCCGTTGAGAGAGTTGGCACTCAGCCCCAGCATTTT	CASSPVERVGTQPQHF